This T cell receptor (beta chain) came from a study of cytomegalovirus exposure and HLA in healthy donors. As for the study in general: A later analysis reported the approximately 120 validation repertoires used the same platform as the approximately 670 first-cohort repertoires. Study findings and constraints: While the bulk of TCR sequences proved rare, some public TCRs turned up in many donors. The study put around 180 TCR beta chains on its list as cytomegalovirus-associated.

With regard to this clone: Its matching antigen is unknown.

An approximately 120-subject validation cohort, separate from the approximately 670-subject first cohort, supplied the donors. Assay used: immunoSEQ multiplex PCR; TCRdb lists only in-frame clones, some missing. The table records around 60,000 clones, approximately 90% of them present only once. The CDR3 extends over 15 amino acids. Germline CDR1 reads SGHDN; CDR2 reads FVKESK. With 6 bases clipped from V and 1 base from J, the junction kept 4 bases outside the gene matches. The receptor was derived from a woman aged 18 to 35 in good health and CMV-seronegative. Sequenced: PBMCs. This rearrangement joins TRBV14 to TRBJ1-1; 11 positions match TRBD1. CDR3 nucleotide sequence: TGTGCCAGCAGACGGGACAGGGGGGCGAACACTGAAGCTTTCTTT. Its protein is CASRRDRGANTEAFF.